The 15 T cell receptor beta chains below were found in one sample sequenced in a study of T-cell reconstitution after alpha-beta-depleted transplantation in children. Preparation of the TCRbeta library was carried out with unique molecular identifiers. MiXCR, applied by TCRdb to the PCR reads, yields one record per CDR3 protein. The sample has about 240,000 distinct CDR3 sequences, roughly 25% seen once. Source: PBMCs, taken before TCRalphabeta/CD19-depleted stem cell transplant. Source of these receptors: a girl aged 2 to 10 with Fanconi anemia, due to receive a stem cell transplant.

This clonotype was seen repeatedly, ten times or more. This rearrangement joins TRBV29-1 to TRBJ2-2; D not resolved. The CDR3 is 11 residues long. Trimming stripped 6 bases from V and 8 bases from J, with 10 bases between. Germline CDR1 and CDR2: SQVTM and ANQGSEA. CDR3 amino acids: CSVDAGGELFF. The CDR3 DNA is TGCAGCGTGGACGCTGGGGGGGAGCTGTTTTTT.

This chain links TRBV7-9 with TRBJ1-2, with D unresolved. Germline V CDR1 and CDR2: SEHNR, FQNEAQ (reference sequence). V lost 1 base and J 6 bases, leaving 9 bases between the germline ends. The length of the CDR3 is 13 residues. The CDR3 DNA follows: TGTGCCAGCAGCTTAGTATGGGAGGATGGCTACACCTTC. Translated: CASSLVWEDGYTF.

This chain links TRBV5-1 with TRBJ2-1, with 9 bases lining up with TRBD2. Germline CDR1 reads SGHRS; CDR2 reads YFSETQ. The CDR3 totals 13 residues. J gave up 8 bases and V 7 bases, and 7 bases lay outside the gene matches. CDR3: CASRTSVGDEQFF. The CDR3 coding sequence is TGCGCCAGCCGGACTAGCGTCGGCGATGAGCAGTTCTTC.

Many counts were recorded for this clonotype. The V call is TRBV6-5, the J call TRBJ2-1; weak D call: TRBD1 (6 bases). The CDR3 loop spans 14 amino acids. With 5 bases removed from V and 3 bases from J, the gap between germline ends came to 11 bases. Germline CDR1 reads MNHEY; CDR2 reads SVGAGI. The CDR3 region is CASSLRDIYNEQFF. CDR3 in DNA: TGTGCCAGCAGTCTCCGGGACATCTACAATGAGCAGTTCTTC.

This clonotype was recorded at least ten times. This sequence joins TRBV6-5 and TRBJ2-3; 8 bases line up with TRBD2. Germline CDR1 and CDR2: MNHEY and SVGAGI. The trim removed 0 bases at V and 3 bases at J, leaving 5 bases unmatched. The length of the CDR3 is 16 residues. The CDR3 sequence: CASSYSSGGQTDTQYF. The CDR3 bases are TGTGCCAGCAGTTACTCGTCGGGGGGGCAAACAGATACGCAGTATTTT.

The V and J genes are TRBV27 and TRBJ2-4; 8 bases line up with TRBD2. Losses at the gene ends were 8 bases for V and 6 bases for J; bases not matched to a gene: 9. The CDR3 runs to 14 residues. Germline V gene sequence: CDR1 MNHEY, CDR2 SMNVEV (reference sequence). The CDR3 sequence: CASQSSGEGNIQYF. The CDR3 DNA follows: TGTGCCAGCCAAAGTAGCGGGGAGGGAAACATTCAGTACTTC.

This clonotype was counted at least ten times. The chain uses TRBV6-1 and TRBJ2-7, with TRBD2 matching over 7 bases. The V gene's germline CDR1 is MNHNS and CDR2 SASEGT. Trimming took 4 bases from V and 1 from J; bases not matched to a gene: 19. The CDR3 loop spans 19 amino acids. The CDR3 region has the DNA TGTGCCAGCAGTGCCGCTTGGGGAGGGAAGGGCTATCCATCCTACGAGCAGTACTTC. Residues: CASSAAWGGKGYPSYEQYF.

The chain carries TRBV29-1 and TRBJ2-1; D assignment may be TRBD1 or TRBD2 (5 bases each). The CDR3 runs to 13 residues. V gave up 7 bases and J gave up 9 bases, with 19 bases separating them. Germline CDR1 is SQVTM and CDR2 is ANQGSEA. The CDR3 region has the DNA TGCAGCGCTTTGGGGACCTTCGACAGTGAGCAGTTCTTC. Its translation: CSALGTFDSEQFF.

This sequence joins TRBV20-1 and TRBJ2-4, with TRBD2 identical over 11 bases. The V gene end was trimmed by 0 bases and the J gene end by 7 bases; junction bases not matched to a gene: 8. This CDR3 is 16 amino acids long. Per germline, CDR1 DFQATT and CDR2 SNEGSKA (reference sequence). In DNA, the CDR3 is TGCAGTGCTAGAGATCTTCTAGCGGGGGGTTGGAACATTCAGTACTTC. Protein sequence: CSARDLLAGGWNIQYF.

V and J are TRBV29-1 and TRBJ2-1; 10 bases are a match to TRBD2. After removal of 4 bases from V and 8 bases from J, the junction contained 11 bases not matched to a gene. The CDR3 is 15 residues long. From germline, CDR1 is SQVTM and CDR2 ANQGSEA. CDR3 protein: CSVGYPSGRFYEQFF. The CDR3 DNA is TGCAGCGTTGGTTATCCTAGCGGGAGATTTTATGAGCAGTTCTTC.

CDR3 nucleotides: TGTGCCAGCAGCTTACTTGGGATTGAAGCTTTCTTT. It codes for CASSLLGIEAFF. This chain connects TRBV7-9 to TRBJ1-1, with unresolved D. Trimming cost V 2 bases and J 7 bases, with 8 bases left between them. Germline CDR1 is SEHNR and CDR2 is FQNEAQ (reference sequence). This CDR3 has 12 amino acids.

In its sample, this clonotype was seen many times. The chain couples TRBV20-1 to TRBJ2-7; 10 positions match TRBD1. Trimming cost V 6 bases and J 4 bases; bases outside gene matches: 9. This CDR3 region has 14 residues. The germline V gene has CDR1 DFQATT and CDR2 SNEGSKA (reference sequence). The CDR3 region is CSARRDRGTYEQYF. In nucleotides, the CDR3 is TGCAGTGCAAGGAGGGACAGGGGTACTTACGAGCAGTACTTC.

This clonotype was counted many times. CDR3 in DNA: TGTGCCATCAGTGAGGAAGTCTCCTACAATGAGCAGTTCTTC. The encoded protein is CAISEEVSYNEQFF. V and J are TRBV10-3 and TRBJ2-1; no firm D call. V was cut by 2 bases and J by 0 bases, with 5 bases left in between. The CDR3 is 14 residues long. CDR1 and CDR2 from the germline V gene are ENHRY and SYGVKD.

Many counts were recorded for this clonotype. This chain uses TRBV20-1 with TRBJ1-2; D perhaps matches TRBD1 (5 bases). The CDR3 is 13 amino acids. Germline V gene lookup returns CDR1 DFQATT and CDR2 SNEGSKA (reference sequence). Trimming cost V 6 bases and J 2 bases, with 13 bases left between them. The CDR3 bases are TGCAGTGCCAACTGGGGGGTCAACTATGGCTACACCTTC. It translates to CSANWGVNYGYTF.

The chain recombines TRBV18 with TRBJ2-3, with D perhaps being TRBD1 or TRBD2 (5 bases each). CDR1 and CDR2 (germline): KGHSH, LQKENI. The ends were cut back, 3 bases at V and 2 bases at J, with 6 bases in the middle. The CDR3 covers 13 residues. The CDR3 DNA reads TGTGCCAGCTCACCGGGGGACACAGATACGCAGTATTTT. Protein product: CASSPGDTDTQYF. Complete variable domain (other parts from reference TRBV18 and TRBJ2-3): NAGVMQNPRHLVRRRGQEARLRCSPMKGHSHVYWYRQLPEEGLKFMVYLQKENIIDESGMPKERFSAEFPKEGPSILRIQQVVRGDSAAYFCASSPGDTDTQYFGPGTRLTVL.